This is a list of T cell receptor beta chains from one sample in a study of PD-1 blockade in classical Hodgkin lymphoma. TCRdb's copy holds only in-frame clones and misses some; the assay was immunoSEQ multiplex PCR. The table lists approximately 93,000 clones, about 77% of them singletons, with less than 10% in the top ten. The input for sequencing was peripheral blood mononuclear cells (PBMCs), taken before the fourth cycle of nivolumab. These receptors were obtained from a human donor with classical Hodgkin lymphoma. CDR3s include the opening cysteine and the closing phenylalanine or tryptophan. D genes are given only for firm matches. Not all rows give a size; the values are once, few, many and, for expanded clones, a class.

TRBV6-5	TRBJ2-6	-	-	TGTGCCAGCAGTTACGGGCGCGCTGGGGCCAACGTCCTGACTTTC	CASSYGRAGANVLTF
TRBV5-1	TRBJ2-7	-	-	TGCGCCAGCAGCTTGGGAGGTGGCTCCTACGAGCAGTACTTC	CASSLGGGSYEQYF
TRBV28	TRBJ2-2	-	-	TGTGCCAGCTTCCTACAGGGGAACACCGGGGAGCTGTTTTTT	CASFLQGNTGELFF
TRBV18	TRBJ1-4	-	few	TGTGCCAGCTCACCATTTCCCGGTATGCAGGAAAAACTGTTTTTT	CASSPFPGMQEKLFF
TRBV6-6	TRBJ1-5	-	-	TGTGCCAGCAGGAGCCTGGGGCCCCAGCATTTT	CASRSLGPQHF
TRBV11-1	TRBJ1-1	-	-	TGTGCCAGCAGCTTAGCATGGCGGCCTGAAGCTTTCTTT	CASSLAWRPEAFF
TRBV6-5	TRBJ1-4	-	-	TGTGCCAGCAGTTACTCCGGCAGGGTTCTTGAAAAACTGTTTTTT	CASSYSGRVLEKLFF
TRBV5-6	TRBJ1-6	-	-	TGTGCCAGCAGCGACTCCGGGTCTTGGAATTCACCCCTCCACTTT	CASSDSGSWNSPLHF
TRBV7-2	TRBJ1-1	-	few	TGTGCCAGCAGCTTAGAGGGGGGGAACACTGAAGCTTTCTTT	CASSLEGGNTEAFF
TRBV5-4	TRBJ2-1	-	-	TGTGCCAGCAGCAACGACCCCGACGAGCAGTTCTTC	CASSNDPDEQFF
TRBV6-5	TRBJ1-2	TRBD1	once	TGTGCCAGCAGTTCCCGGGGGACAGGCTTCTATGGCTACACCTTC	CASSSRGTGFYGYTF
TRBV15	TRBJ2-3	TRBD2	-	TGTGCCACCAGCAGAGCCCCCGCGGGACTAGCGGCCCGCCCCACAGATACGCAGTATTTT	CATSRAPAGLAARPTDTQYF
TRBV18	TRBJ1-2	-	-	TGTGCCAGCTCGTCAGCCGTGGCGTATGGCTACACCTTC	CASSSAVAYGYTF
TRBV5-1	TRBJ2-3	TRBD2	-	TGCGCCAGCACCTTTCTAGCGGGGGTCCCAGATACGCAGTATTTT	CASTFLAGVPDTQYF
TRBV4-1	TRBJ1-2	TRBD1	few	TGCGCCAGCAGCCAACCAGGGGGCCGATTAGCCTATGGCTACACCTTC	CASSQPGGRLAYGYTF
TRBV7-2	TRBJ1-1	-	few	TGTGCCAGCAGCTTAGAGGTCCCCATGAACACTGAAGCTTTCTTT	CASSLEVPMNTEAFF
TRBV9	TRBJ1-1	-	once	TGTGCCAGCAGCGAATCTATGAACACTGAAGCTTTCTTT	CASSESMNTEAFF
TRBV4-1	TRBJ2-3	TRBD2	-	TGCGCCAGCAGCCTTAGCGGGATCCCCAACACAGATACGCAGTATTTT	CASSLSGIPNTDTQYF
TRBV7-2	TRBJ1-4	-	-	TGTGCCAGCAGCTCGCTCGGGGCAACTAATGAAAAACTGTTTTTT	CASSSLGATNEKLFF
TRBV2	TRBJ2-7	TRBD2	-	TGTGCCAGCAGTCAGGGACTAGCGGTATTCTACGAGCAGTACTTC	CASSQGLAVFYEQYF
TRBV29-1	TRBJ1-1	TRBD1	few	TGCAGCGCCCTAAGGACAGGGTTTTACACTGAAGCTTTCTTT	CSALRTGFYTEAFF
TRBV19	TRBJ2-3	TRBD1	-	TGTGCCAGTAGTAGGACAGGGGTACTTGATACGCAGTATTTT	CASSRTGVLDTQYF
TRBV27	TRBJ2-5	-	-	TGTGCCAGCAGTTTTTCGCCGTACCAAGAGACCCAGTACTTC	CASSFSPYQETQYF
TRBV28	TRBJ2-3	-	-	TGTGCCAGCAGTTTACCGGGGGGCGCAAAGGTTAGCACAGATACGCAGTATTTT	CASSLPGGAKVSTDTQYF
TRBV2	TRBJ1-2	TRBD1	-	TGTGCCAGCAGTGGACAGGGGGCCCGGTCTGGATGGAACTATGGCTACACCTTC	CASSGQGARSGWNYGYTF
TRBV10-3	TRBJ1-4	-	-	TGTGCCATCAGTGAGGATAGCGGGGTTGGTGAAAAACTGTTTTTT	CAISEDSGVGEKLFF
TRBV29-1	TRBJ2-7	-	-	TGCAGCGTTTGGAGGGACGGGAATAGTGGATCCGAGCAGTACTTC	CSVWRDGNSGSEQYF
TRBV7-3	TRBJ2-2	-	-	TGTGCCAGCAGCCTAGAATTAGGCGGGGAGCTGTTTTTT	CASSLELGGELFF
TRBV12-5	TRBJ2-1	-	-	TGTGCTAGTGCCGACCTCGGGGAATACAATGAGCAGTTCTTC	CASADLGEYNEQFF
TRBV6-5	TRBJ1-2	-	-	TGTGCCAGCAGTTACAGTGGCAACTATGGCTACACCTTC	CASSYSGNYGYTF
TRBV6-5	TRBJ1-3	TRBD1	-	TGTGCCAGCAAGATACAGGGGAGCTCTGGAAACACCATATATTTT	CASKIQGSSGNTIYF
TRBV19	TRBJ2-2	-	-	TGTGCCAGTAGTATAGCACACTCCCTCAACACCGGGGAGCTGTTTTTT	CASSIAHSLNTGELFF
TRBV11-1	TRBJ2-7	-	-	TGTGCCAGCAGCCCCAGGGGCTTGCCCGAATCCGAGCAGTACTTC	CASSPRGLPESEQYF
TRBV5-1	TRBJ2-5	TRBD2	-	TGCGCCAGCAGCTGGGGACTAGCGGGAACCGTAAAAGAGACCCAGTACTTC	CASSWGLAGTVKETQYF
TRBV12-5	TRBJ1-5	-	-	TGTGCTAGTGGTCCAGGAGGGGACATTCAGCCCCAGCATTTT	CASGPGGDIQPQHF
TRBV5-1	TRBJ1-6	TRBD1	many	TGCGCCAGCAAAGGTCCGGGACAGGACGTTCCACCCCTCCACTTT	CASKGPGQDVPPLHF
TRBV4-3	TRBJ1-5	-	-	TGCGCCAGCAGCCAAGAGGTTGGCAATCAGCCCCAGCATTTT	CASSQEVGNQPQHF
TRBV19	TRBJ1-3	-	few	TGTGCCAGTAGCCCCTCAGGAGGCTCTGGAAACACCATATATTTT	CASSPSGGSGNTIYF
TRBV25-1	TRBJ2-7	TRBD2	-	TGTGCCAGCAGTGGAGCGGGGGCCTACGAGCAGTACTTC	CASSGAGAYEQYF
TRBV18	TRBJ2-1	-	-	TGTGCCAGCTCACCACCGACACCTGTGAGCTCCTACAATGAGCAGTTCTTC	CASSPPTPVSSYNEQFF
TRBV6-6	TRBJ1-6	TRBD1	-	TGTGCCAGCAGCCCAGGGGGTACTAATTCACCCCTCCACTTT	CASSPGGTNSPLHF
TRBV5-1	TRBJ2-3	TRBD1	once	TGCGCCAGCAGTTTCTCCGGACAGGGTATTTCAGATACGCAGTATTTT	CASSFSGQGISDTQYF
TRBV7-2	TRBJ2-4	-	-	TGTGCCAGCAGCTTAGAGGGACACACCCTCAAAAACATTCAGTACTTC	CASSLEGHTLKNIQYF
TRBV10-3	TRBJ2-3	-	few	TGTGCCATCAGTGAGGAAAGGGTAGATACGCAGTATTTT	CAISEERVDTQYF
TRBV5-1	TRBJ1-2	-	-	TGCGCCAGCAGCTTGGCCGGGGATAACTATGGCTACACCTTC	CASSLAGDNYGYTF
TRBV27	TRBJ1-4	TRBD1	-	TGTGCCAGCAGATCCGGGACAGCTAATGAAAAACTGTTTTTT	CASRSGTANEKLFF
TRBV6-5	TRBJ2-7	TRBD2	-	TGTGCCAGCAGCCCCCCACTAGCGGGGGTCTACGAGCAGTACTTC	CASSPPLAGVYEQYF
TRBV6-6	TRBJ1-2	-	-	TGTGCCAGCAGTTTGGGGACTTTCTATGGCTACACCTTC	CASSLGTFYGYTF
TRBV5-1	TRBJ1-3	-	once	TGCGCCAGCAGCTTGCTAGGGGCTGGAAACACCATATATTTT	CASSLLGAGNTIYF
TRBV5-1	TRBJ2-7	-	-	TGCGCCAGCAGCTTTCCAGGGAATTACGAGCAGTACTTC	CASSFPGNYEQYF
TRBV10-3	TRBJ2-5	TRBD1	-	TGTGCCATCAGTATACAGGGGGCGGGGGAGACCCAGTACTTC	CAISIQGAGETQYF